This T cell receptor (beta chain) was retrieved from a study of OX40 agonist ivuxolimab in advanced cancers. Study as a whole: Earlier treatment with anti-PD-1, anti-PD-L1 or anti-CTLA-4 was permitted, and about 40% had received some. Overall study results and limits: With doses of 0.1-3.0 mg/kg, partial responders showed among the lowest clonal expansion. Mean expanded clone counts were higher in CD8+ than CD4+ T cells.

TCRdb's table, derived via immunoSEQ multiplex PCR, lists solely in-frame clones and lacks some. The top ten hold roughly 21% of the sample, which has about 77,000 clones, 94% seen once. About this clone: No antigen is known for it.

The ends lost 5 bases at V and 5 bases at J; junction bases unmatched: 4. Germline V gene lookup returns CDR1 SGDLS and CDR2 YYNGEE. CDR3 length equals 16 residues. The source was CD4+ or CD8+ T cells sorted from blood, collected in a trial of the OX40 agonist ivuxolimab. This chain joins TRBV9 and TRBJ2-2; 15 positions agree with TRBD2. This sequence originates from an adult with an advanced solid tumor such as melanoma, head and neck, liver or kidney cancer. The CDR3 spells CASSVGTSGRTGELFF. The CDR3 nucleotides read TGTGCCAGCAGTGTCGGGACTAGCGGGAGGACCGGGGAGCTGTTTTTT.